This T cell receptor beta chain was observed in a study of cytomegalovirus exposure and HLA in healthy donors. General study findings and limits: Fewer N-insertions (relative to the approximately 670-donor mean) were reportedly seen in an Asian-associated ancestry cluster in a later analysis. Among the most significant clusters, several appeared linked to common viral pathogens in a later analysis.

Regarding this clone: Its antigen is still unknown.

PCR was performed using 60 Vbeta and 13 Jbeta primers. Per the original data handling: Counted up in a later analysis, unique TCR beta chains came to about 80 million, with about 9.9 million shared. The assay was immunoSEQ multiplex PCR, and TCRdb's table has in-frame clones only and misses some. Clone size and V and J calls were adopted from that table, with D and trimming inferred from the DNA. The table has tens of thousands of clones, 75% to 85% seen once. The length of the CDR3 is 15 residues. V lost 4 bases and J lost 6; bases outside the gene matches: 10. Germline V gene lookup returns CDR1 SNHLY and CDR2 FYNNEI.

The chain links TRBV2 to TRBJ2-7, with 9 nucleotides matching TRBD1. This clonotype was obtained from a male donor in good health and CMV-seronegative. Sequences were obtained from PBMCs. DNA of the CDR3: TGTGCCAGCAGTGGATCCTCGGGACAGGGTGGCGAGCAGTACTTC. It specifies CASSGSSGQGGEQYF.